This T cell receptor (beta chain) was documented in a study of T cells in tumors after PD-1 blockade. Study as a whole: Excluded were patients with checkpoint blockade, immunosuppressants, or radiotherapy or other anti-cancer therapy within 4 weeks. Treatment was either pembrolizumab 200 mg every 3 weeks or cemiplimab 350 mg every 2 weeks. A subset received ongoing vismodegib 150 mg daily alongside anti-PD-1 therapy.

TCRdb's copy holds only in-frame clones and misses some; the assay was immunoSEQ multiplex PCR. The profile shows under 75,000 clones, approximately 79% of them singletons. This clone was seen more than once but under ten times. Its target is not known. Trimming removed 3 bases at V and 5 bases at J, with 12 bases between. The CDR3 extends over 15 amino acids. Germline values: CDR1 SGDLS, CDR2 YYNGEE. General study results and limits: Blood contained about 43% of the tumor's TCR clonotypes.

The clonotype was recovered from a human donor with basal cell carcinoma. The specimen comprised PBMCs, sampled after anti-PD-1 treatment. The chain joins TRBV9 to TRBJ1-6; the D is unclear. The CDR3, as DNA: TGTGCCAGCAGCGGACTACCGGTGGATAATTCACCCCTCCACTTT. This sequence encodes CASSGLPVDNSPLHF.